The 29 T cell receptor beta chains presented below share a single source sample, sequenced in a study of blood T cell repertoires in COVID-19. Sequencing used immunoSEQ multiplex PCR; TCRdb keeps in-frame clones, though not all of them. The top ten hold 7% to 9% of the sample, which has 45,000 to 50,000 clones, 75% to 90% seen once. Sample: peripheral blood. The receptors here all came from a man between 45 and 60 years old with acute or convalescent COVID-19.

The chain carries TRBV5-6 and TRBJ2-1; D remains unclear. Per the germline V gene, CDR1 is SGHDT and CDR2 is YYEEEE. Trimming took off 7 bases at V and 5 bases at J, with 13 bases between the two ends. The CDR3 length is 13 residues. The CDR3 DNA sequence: TGTGCCAGCGGGCCTGGGTTCAACAATGAGCAGTTCTTC. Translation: CASGPGFNNEQFF.

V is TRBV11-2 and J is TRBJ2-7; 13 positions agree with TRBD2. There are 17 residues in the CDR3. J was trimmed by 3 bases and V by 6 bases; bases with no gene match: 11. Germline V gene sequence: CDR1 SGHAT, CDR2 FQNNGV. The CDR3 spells CASRDGTSGTPGYEQYF. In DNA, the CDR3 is TGTGCCAGCAGGGACGGGACTAGCGGGACCCCTGGCTACGAGCAGTACTTC.

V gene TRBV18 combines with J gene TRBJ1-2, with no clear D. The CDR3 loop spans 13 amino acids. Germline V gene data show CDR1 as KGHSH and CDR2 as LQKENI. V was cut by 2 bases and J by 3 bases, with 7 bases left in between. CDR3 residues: CASSPRGDYGYTF. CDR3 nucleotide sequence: TGTGCCAGCTCACCAAGAGGAGACTATGGCTACACCTTC.

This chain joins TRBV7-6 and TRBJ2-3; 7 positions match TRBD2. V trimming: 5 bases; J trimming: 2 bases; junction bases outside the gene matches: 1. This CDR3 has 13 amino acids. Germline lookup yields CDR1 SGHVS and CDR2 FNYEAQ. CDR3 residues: CASSRDYTDTQYF. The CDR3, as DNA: TGTGCCAGCAGCAGGGACTACACAGATACGCAGTATTTT. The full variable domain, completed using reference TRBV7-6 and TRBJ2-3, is GAGVSQSPRYKVTKRGQDVALRCDPISGHVSLYWYRQALGQGPEFLTYFNYEAQQDKSGLPNDRFSAERPEGSISTLTIQRTEQRDSAMYRCASSRDYTDTQYFGPGTRLTVL.

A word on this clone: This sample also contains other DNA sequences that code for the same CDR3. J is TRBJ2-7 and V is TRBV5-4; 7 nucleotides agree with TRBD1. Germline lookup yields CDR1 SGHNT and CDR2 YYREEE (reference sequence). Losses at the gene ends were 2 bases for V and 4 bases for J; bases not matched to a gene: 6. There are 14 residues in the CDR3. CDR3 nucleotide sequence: TGTGCCAGCAGCTTTAGCGAGGGGGCATACGAGCAGTACTTC. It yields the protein CASSFSEGAYEQYF.

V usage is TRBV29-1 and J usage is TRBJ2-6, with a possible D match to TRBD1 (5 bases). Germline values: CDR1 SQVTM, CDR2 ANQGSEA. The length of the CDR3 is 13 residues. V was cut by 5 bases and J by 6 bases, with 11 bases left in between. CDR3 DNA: TGCAGCGTTTCGAAAGGGGAGGCCAACGTCCTGACTTTC. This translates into CSVSKGEANVLTF.

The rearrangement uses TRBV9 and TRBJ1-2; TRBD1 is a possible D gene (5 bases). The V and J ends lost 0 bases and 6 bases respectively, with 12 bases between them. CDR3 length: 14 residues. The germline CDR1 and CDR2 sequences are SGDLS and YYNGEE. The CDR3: CASSVGQGFHGYTF. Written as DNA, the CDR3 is TGTGCCAGCAGCGTAGGGCAGGGATTTCATGGCTACACCTTC.

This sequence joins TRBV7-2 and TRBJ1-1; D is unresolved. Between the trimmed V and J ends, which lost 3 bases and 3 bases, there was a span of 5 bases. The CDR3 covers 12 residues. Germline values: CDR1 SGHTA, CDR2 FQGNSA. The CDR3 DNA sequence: TGTGCCAGCAGCTTCTATGACACTGAAGCTTTCTTT. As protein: CASSFYDTEAFF.

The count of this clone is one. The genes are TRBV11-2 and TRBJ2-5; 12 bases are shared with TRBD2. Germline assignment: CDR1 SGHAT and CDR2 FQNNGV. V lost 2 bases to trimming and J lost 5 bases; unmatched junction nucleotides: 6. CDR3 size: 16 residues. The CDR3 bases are TGTGCCAGCAGCTTACTAGCGGGGGGGATGGAGGAGACCCAGTACTTC. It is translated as CASSLLAGGMEETQYF.

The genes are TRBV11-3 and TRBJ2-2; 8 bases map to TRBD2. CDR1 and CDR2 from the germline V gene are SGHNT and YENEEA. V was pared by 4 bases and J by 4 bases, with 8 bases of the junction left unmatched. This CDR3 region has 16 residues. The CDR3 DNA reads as TGTGCCAGCAGCTCTCAAGCGGGAGTGGTCACCGGGGAGCTGTTTTTT. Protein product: CASSSQAGVVTGELFF.

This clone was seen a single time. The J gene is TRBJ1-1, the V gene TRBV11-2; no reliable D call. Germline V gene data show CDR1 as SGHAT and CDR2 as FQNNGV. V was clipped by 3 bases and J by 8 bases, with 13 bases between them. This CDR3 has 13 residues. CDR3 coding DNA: TGTGCCAGCAGCTTCCGACTTGTGAACGAAGCTTTCTTT. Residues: CASSFRLVNEAFF.

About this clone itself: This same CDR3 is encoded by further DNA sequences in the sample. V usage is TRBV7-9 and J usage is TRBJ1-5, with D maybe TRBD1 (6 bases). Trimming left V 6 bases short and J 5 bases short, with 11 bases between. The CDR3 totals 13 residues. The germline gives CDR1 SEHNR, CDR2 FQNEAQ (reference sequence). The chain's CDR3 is CASSPQGDQPQHF. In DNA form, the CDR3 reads TGTGCCAGCAGTCCACAGGGTGATCAGCCCCAGCATTTT. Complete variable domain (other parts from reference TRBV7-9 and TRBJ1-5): DTGVSQNPRHKITKRGQNVTFRCDPISEHNRLYWYRQTLGQGPEFLTYFQNEAQLEKSRLLSDRFSAERPKGSFSTLEIQRTEQGDSAMYLCASSPQGDQPQHFGDGTRLSIL.

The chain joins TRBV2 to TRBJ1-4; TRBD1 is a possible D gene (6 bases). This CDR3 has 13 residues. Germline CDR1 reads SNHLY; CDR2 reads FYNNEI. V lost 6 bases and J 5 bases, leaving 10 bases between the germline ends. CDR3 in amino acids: CASRVRGNEKLFF. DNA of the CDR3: TGTGCCAGCAGGGTGAGGGGGAATGAAAAACTGTTTTTT. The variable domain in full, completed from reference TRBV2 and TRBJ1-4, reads EPEVTQTPSHQVTQMGQEVILRCVPISNHLYFYWYRQILGQKVEFLVSFYNNEISEKSEIFDDQFSVERPDGSNFTLKIRSTKLEDSAMYFCASRVRGNEKLFFGSGTQLSVL.

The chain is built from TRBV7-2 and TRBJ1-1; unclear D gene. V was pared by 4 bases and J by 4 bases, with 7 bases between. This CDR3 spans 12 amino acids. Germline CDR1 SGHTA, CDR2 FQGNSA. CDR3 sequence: CASSYRGTEAFF. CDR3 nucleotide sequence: TGTGCCAGCAGCTACCGGGGCACTGAAGCTTTCTTT.

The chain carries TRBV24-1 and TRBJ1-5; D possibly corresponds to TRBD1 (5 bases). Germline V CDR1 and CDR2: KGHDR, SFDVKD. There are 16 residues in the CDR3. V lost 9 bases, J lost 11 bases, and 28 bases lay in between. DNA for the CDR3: TGTGCCACCCTACTCGACAGCCAGGTTTCAATAGGAGCCCAGCATTTT. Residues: CATLLDSQVSIGAQHF.

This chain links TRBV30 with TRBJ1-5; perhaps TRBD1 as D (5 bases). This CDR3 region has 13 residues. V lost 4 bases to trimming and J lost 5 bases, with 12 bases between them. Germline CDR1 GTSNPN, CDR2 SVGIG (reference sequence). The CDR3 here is CAWTGRADQPQHF. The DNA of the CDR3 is TGTGCCTGGACGGGCAGGGCCGATCAGCCCCAGCATTTT.

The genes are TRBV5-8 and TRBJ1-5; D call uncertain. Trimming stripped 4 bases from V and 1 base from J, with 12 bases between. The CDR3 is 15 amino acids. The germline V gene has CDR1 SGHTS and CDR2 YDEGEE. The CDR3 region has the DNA TGTGCCAGCAGCGAATTCGGAGGGAGCAATCAGCCCCAGCATTTT. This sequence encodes CASSEFGGSNQPQHF.

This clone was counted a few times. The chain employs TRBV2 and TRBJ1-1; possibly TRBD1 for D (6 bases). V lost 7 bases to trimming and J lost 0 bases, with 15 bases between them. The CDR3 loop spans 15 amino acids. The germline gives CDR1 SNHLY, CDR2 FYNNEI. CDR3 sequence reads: CASTPLDRVNTEAFF. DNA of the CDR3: TGTGCCAGCACGCCCTTGGACAGAGTGAACACTGAAGCTTTCTTT.

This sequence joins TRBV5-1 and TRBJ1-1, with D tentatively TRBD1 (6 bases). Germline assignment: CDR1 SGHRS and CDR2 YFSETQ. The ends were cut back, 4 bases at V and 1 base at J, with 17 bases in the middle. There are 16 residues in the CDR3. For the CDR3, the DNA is TGCGCCAGCAGCGAAACCTTAGGGGGTCGGAACACTGAAGCTTTCTTT. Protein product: CASSETLGGRNTEAFF.

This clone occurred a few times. The CDR3 coding sequence is TGTGCCAGTACCAGGGGGGCTGGTCAGCCCCAGCATTTT. Translation gives CASTRGAGQPQHF. The chain recombines TRBV19 with TRBJ1-5, with 7 bases matching TRBD1. V shed 7 bases, J shed 6 bases, and the junction held 6 bases outside the gene matches. The germline V gene has CDR1 LNHDA and CDR2 SQIVND (reference sequence). The CDR3 sequence is 13 residues long.

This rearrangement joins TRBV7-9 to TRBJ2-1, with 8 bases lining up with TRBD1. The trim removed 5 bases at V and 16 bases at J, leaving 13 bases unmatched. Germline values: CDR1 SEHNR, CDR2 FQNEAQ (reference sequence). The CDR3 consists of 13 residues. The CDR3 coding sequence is TGTGCCAGCAGCACCGGACAGGGAGGTTACTTTTTCTTC. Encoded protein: CASSTGQGGYFFF. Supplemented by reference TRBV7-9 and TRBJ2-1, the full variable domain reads DTGVSQNPRHKITKRGQNVTFRCDPISEHNRLYWYRQTLGQGPEFLTYFQNEAQLEKSRLLSDRFSAERPKGSFSTLEIQRTEQGDSAMYLCASSTGQGGYFFFGPGTRLTVL.

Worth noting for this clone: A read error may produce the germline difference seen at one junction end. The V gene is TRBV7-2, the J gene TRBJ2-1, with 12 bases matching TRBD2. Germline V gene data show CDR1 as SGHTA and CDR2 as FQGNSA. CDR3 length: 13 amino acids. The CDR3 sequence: CASSSASGGATVF. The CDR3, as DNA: TGTGCCAGCAGCTCAGCTAGCGGGGGGGCAACGGTCTTC.

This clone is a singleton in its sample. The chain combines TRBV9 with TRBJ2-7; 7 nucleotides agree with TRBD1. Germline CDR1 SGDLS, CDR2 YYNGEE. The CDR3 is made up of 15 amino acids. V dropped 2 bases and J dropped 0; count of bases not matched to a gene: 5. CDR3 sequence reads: CASSVGDSGSYEQYF. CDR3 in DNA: TGTGCCAGCAGCGTGGGGGACAGCGGCTCCTACGAGCAGTACTTC.

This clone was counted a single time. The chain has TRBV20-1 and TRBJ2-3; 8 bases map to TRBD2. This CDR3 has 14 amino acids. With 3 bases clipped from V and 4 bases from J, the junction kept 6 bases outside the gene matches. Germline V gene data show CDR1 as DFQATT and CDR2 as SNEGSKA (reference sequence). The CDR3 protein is CSASAGLVSDTQYF. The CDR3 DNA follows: TGCAGTGCTAGTGCGGGACTAGTCTCAGATACGCAGTATTTT.

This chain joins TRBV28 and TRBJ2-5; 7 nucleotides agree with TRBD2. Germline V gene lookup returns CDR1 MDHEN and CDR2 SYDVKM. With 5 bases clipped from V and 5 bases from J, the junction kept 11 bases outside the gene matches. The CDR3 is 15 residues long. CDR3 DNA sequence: TGTGCCAGCAGTGGAGCAGCCCGGGGAGGGGAGACCCAGTACTTC. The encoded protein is CASSGAARGGETQYF. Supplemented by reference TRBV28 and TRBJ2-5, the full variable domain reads DVKVTQSSRYLVKRTGEKVFLECVQDMDHENMFWYRQDPGLGLRLIYFSYDVKMKEKGDIPEGYSVSREKKERFSLILESASTNQTSMYLCASSGAARGGETQYFGPGTRLLVL.

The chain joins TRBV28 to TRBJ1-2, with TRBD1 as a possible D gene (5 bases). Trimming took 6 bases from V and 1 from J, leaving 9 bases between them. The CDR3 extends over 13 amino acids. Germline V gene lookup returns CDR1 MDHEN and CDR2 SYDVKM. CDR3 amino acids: CASRPGINYGYTF. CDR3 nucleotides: TGTGCCAGCAGGCCAGGGATTAACTATGGCTACACCTTC.

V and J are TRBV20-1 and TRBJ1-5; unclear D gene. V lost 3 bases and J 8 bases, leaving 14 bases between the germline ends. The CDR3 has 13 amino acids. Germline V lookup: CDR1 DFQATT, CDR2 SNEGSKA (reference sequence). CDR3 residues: CSASFLLREPQHF. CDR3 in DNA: TGCAGTGCTAGTTTCCTTTTAAGAGAGCCCCAGCATTTT.

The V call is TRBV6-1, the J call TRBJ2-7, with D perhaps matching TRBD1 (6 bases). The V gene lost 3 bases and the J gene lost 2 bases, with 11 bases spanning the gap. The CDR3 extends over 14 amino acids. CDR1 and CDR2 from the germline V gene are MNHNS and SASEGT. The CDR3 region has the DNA TGTGCCAGCAGTGAGGGGGCCGGGACCTACGAGCAGTACTTC. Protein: CASSEGAGTYEQYF.

For the CDR3, the DNA is TGTGCCAGCAGCGTAGAGTCAGGCACTGAAGCTTTCTTT. Translating gives CASSVESGTEAFF. The genes are TRBV9 and TRBJ1-1; D is uncertain. Germline lookup yields CDR1 SGDLS and CDR2 YYNGEE. CDR3 length equals 13 residues. V was trimmed by 0 bases and J by 4 bases, leaving 7 bases between them.